The 29 T cell receptor beta chains below come from one sample, sequenced in a study of early T cells in non-severe SARS-CoV-2 infection (dated by TCRdb to the early 2020s). Library preparation was by 5' RACE. These reads were obtained on a NextSeq 500. Through fastp at Q25 and MiXCR, TCRdb rebuilt clones from the public reads, retaining in-frame beta chains. Entries are consolidated by CDR3 protein sequence, retaining the most common genes and DNA. The sample records 35,000 to 45,000 distinct CDR3 sequences, under 8% of which are singletons. The ten biggest clones cover about 25% of the sample. This specimen was whole blood, taken at baseline. The receptors shown here come from an adult who was a healthcare worker with PCR-confirmed SARS-CoV-2 infection or an uninfected control (not recorded which).

This clonotype appeared many times. The CDR3 is CASSFGPWNEQFF. In DNA, the CDR3 is TGTGCCAGCAGTTTTGGACCGTGGAATGAGCAGTTCTTC. V is TRBV27 and J is TRBJ2-1; D gene ambiguous. Germline-derived CDR1 and CDR2 are MNHEY and SMNVEV (reference sequence). V was shortened by 3 bases and J by 7 bases, with 10 bases between the two germline ends. There are 13 residues in the CDR3.

This clonotype has a count of ten or more. The chain links TRBV18 to TRBJ1-2, with D possibly TRBD1 on 5 matching bases. V dropped 3 bases and J dropped 8 bases, with 7 bases sitting between them. Germline CDR1 reads KGHSH; CDR2 reads LQKENI. The CDR3 consists of 11 residues. In DNA, the CDR3 is TGTGCCAGCTCACCGGGGGAAGGCTACACCTTC. Residues: CASSPGEGYTF.

Only a few counts were recorded for this clonotype. The chain has TRBV6-1 and TRBJ2-1; D is unresolved. V lost 7 bases and J 6 bases, leaving 10 bases between the germline ends. Per the germline V gene, CDR1 is MNHNS and CDR2 is SASEGT. The CDR3 has 12 amino acids. The DNA of the CDR3 is TGTGCCAGCACGGCTATGGGCAATGAGCAGTTCTTC. Its protein is CASTAMGNEQFF.

The chain joins TRBV10-2 to TRBJ1-5; D ambiguous. V was cut by 3 bases and J by 3 bases, with 6 bases left in between. The CDR3 runs 13 residues. Germline V gene sequence: CDR1 WSHSY, CDR2 SAAADI. Here the CDR3 reads CASSDHNNQPQHF. The CDR3, as DNA: TGCGCCAGCAGTGACCACAACAATCAGCCCCAGCATTTT.

This clonotype was seen at least ten times. The chain uses TRBV11-2 and TRBJ1-1; TRBD1 agrees at 8 bases. The germline V gene encodes CDR1 SGHAT and CDR2 FQNNGV. The V gene end was trimmed by 1 base and the J gene end by 0 bases; junction bases not matched to a gene: 10. CDR3 length equals 18 residues. CDR3 bases: TGTGCCAGCAGCTTAGGACAGGGGCGAAATGGGATGAACACTGAAGCTTTCTTT. It codes for CASSLGQGRNGMNTEAFF.

This clonotype showed up just a few times. The chain is built from TRBV29-1 and TRBJ2-3; D gene unclear. The CDR3 consists of 15 residues. V lost 4 bases, J lost 0 bases, and 14 bases lay in between. Per germline, CDR1 SQVTM and CDR2 ANQGSEA. The CDR3 protein is CSVVNDRTSTDTQYF. The CDR3 region has the DNA TGCAGCGTTGTTAACGACCGCACTAGCACAGATACGCAGTATTTT.

This clonotype appeared many times. V usage is TRBV29-1 and J usage is TRBJ2-7, with 7 bases aligning to TRBD1. There are 13 residues in the CDR3. CDR1 SQVTM and CDR2 ANQGSEA come from the germline V gene. With V trimmed by 7 bases and J by 2 bases, 8 bases remained unmatched. CDR3 nucleotide sequence: TGCAGCGCTACCGGGACAGTAGCCTACGAGCAGTACTTC. As protein: CSATGTVAYEQYF.

The chain combines TRBV29-1 with TRBJ2-2; TRBD2 is a possible D gene (6 bases). Trimming stripped 7 bases from V and 4 bases from J, with 13 bases between. Germline assignment: CDR1 SQVTM and CDR2 ANQGSEA. This CDR3 is built from 13 residues. The DNA for the CDR3 is TGCAGCGGACGGGAGAGAGGCACCGGGGAGCTGTTTTTT. Protein: CSGRERGTGELFF.

At least ten counts were recorded for this clonotype. The V and J genes are TRBV6-1 and TRBJ1-2; 8 bases align to TRBD1. Germline values: CDR1 MNHNS, CDR2 SASEGT. The CDR3 runs 11 residues. V lost 0 bases, J lost 14 bases, and 2 bases stayed unmatched. CDR3 sequence: CASSEADRETF. In DNA, the CDR3 is TGTGCCAGCAGTGAAGCGGACAGGGAAACCTTC.

This clonotype was seen only a few times. The chain employs TRBV9 and TRBJ2-7; D is unresolved. Per the germline V gene, CDR1 is SGDLS and CDR2 is YYNGEE. This CDR3 is 16 amino acids long. The V end lost 4 bases, the J end lost 2 bases, and 19 bases lay between the germline ends. In DNA form, the CDR3 reads TGTGCCAGCAGCTCCAGCCCGAAGACGGTTACCTACGAGCAGTACTTC. Its protein is CASSSSPKTVTYEQYF.

The table lists this clonotype with a few counts. The gene calls are TRBV18 and TRBJ1-3, with 7 bases that match TRBD1. Germline V gene data show CDR1 as KGHSH and CDR2 as LQKENI. V was pared by 6 bases and J by 9 bases, with 8 bases of the junction left unmatched. The CDR3 spans 13 residues. The CDR3 sequence: CASSGDSSSTIYF. CDR3 DNA sequence: TGTGCCAGCTCCGGGGACAGCAGTTCCACCATATATTTT.

The chain combines TRBV27 with TRBJ1-2; D is unclear. This CDR3 comprises 13 residues. Germline assignment: CDR1 MNHEY and CDR2 SMNVEV (reference sequence). V was shortened by 6 bases and J by 1 base, with 9 bases between the two germline ends. CDR3: CASRSVNNYGYTF. Here the CDR3 DNA reads TGTGCCAGCAGGTCCGTGAATAACTATGGCTACACCTTC.

Ten or more counts support this clonotype. This chain uses TRBV12-3 or TRBV12-4 with TRBJ1-5; 7 nucleotides align to TRBD1. This CDR3 spans 13 amino acids. V was clipped by 3 bases and J by 7 bases; unmatched bases: 3. CDR3: CASSFQGGQPQHF. CDR3 sequence (DNA): TGTGCCAGCAGTTTTCAGGGGGGCCAGCCCCAGCATTTT.

This clonotype was counted only a few times. The rearrangement uses TRBV28 and TRBJ1-6; tentatively, D is TRBD1 (5 bases). CDR3 length equals 14 residues. Germline lookup yields CDR1 MDHEN and CDR2 SYDVKM. The V end was cut by 5 bases, the J end by 14 bases, with 19 bases between. The CDR3 DNA is TGTGCCAGCAGTACCGGGACTGGGGTGTACACCCTCCACTTT. Amino acids: CASSTGTGVYTLHF.

The chain is built from TRBV20-1 and TRBJ2-1; no definite D call. The V end lost 1 base, the J end lost 4 bases, and 17 bases lay between the germline ends. This CDR3 spans 16 amino acids. Per the germline V gene, CDR1 is DFQATT and CDR2 is SNEGSKA (reference sequence). The CDR3 coding sequence is TGCAGTGCTAGAGTGGCGACTGGGGAACCTTACAATGAGCAGTTCTTC. Amino acid sequence: CSARVATGEPYNEQFF.

This clonotype came up a few times. This chain uses TRBV7-3 with TRBJ2-3; tentative D call: TRBD2 (5 bases). Germline-derived CDR1 and CDR2 are SGHTA and FQGTGA. V was shortened by 1 base and J by 0 bases, with 8 bases between the two germline ends. This CDR3 has 15 residues. CDR3 protein: CASSLMAGSTDTQYF. In nucleotides, the CDR3 is TGTGCCAGCAGCTTAATGGCGGGCAGCACAGATACGCAGTATTTT.

This clonotype was seen a handful of times. V usage is TRBV7-9 and J usage is TRBJ2-5; D might be TRBD1 or TRBD2, each matching 6 bases. CDR1 and CDR2 (germline): SEHNR, FQNEAQ (reference sequence). The CDR3 is 13 residues long. Trimming cost V 10 bases and J 4 bases, with 16 bases left between them. The CDR3 bases are TGTGCCACTAACTCTAGGGGGGCAGAGACCCAGTACTTC. Translation: CATNSRGAETQYF.

Many counts were recorded for this clonotype. The chain links TRBV7-9 to TRBJ2-7, with D tentatively TRBD2 (5 bases). The V end lost 3 bases, the J end lost 5 bases, and 11 bases lay between the germline ends. Germline V lookup: CDR1 SEHNR, CDR2 FQNEAQ (reference sequence). The CDR3 totals 13 residues. CDR3 amino acids: CASSLGASDEQYF. The CDR3 DNA sequence: TGTGCCAGCAGCTTGGGAGCGAGCGACGAGCAGTACTTC.

The chain has TRBV30 and TRBJ2-6; the match to TRBD2 covers 12 bases. Germline V gene lookup returns CDR1 GTSNPN and CDR2 SVGIG (reference sequence). The CDR3 consists of 18 residues. The junction had 5 bases not matched to a gene; V was cut back by 1 base and J by 1 base. The DNA for the CDR3 is TGTGCCTGGAGTGGACTAGCGGGAGATCTATCTGGGGCCAACGTCCTGACTTTC. Translation gives CAWSGLAGDLSGANVLTF. The whole variable domain, remainder taken from reference TRBV30 and TRBJ2-6, is SQTIHQWPATLVQPVGSPLSLECTVEGTSNPNLYWYRQAAGRGLQLLFYSVGIGQISSEVPQNLSASRPQDRQFILSSKKLLLSDSGFYLCAWSGLAGDLSGANVLTFGAGSRLTVL.

This clonotype was detected only a few times. J is TRBJ2-1 and V is TRBV20-1; 9 bases map to TRBD2. The V and J ends lost 6 bases and 8 bases, in that order; junction bases with no gene match: 5. The CDR3 is made up of 12 amino acids. The germline V gene has CDR1 DFQATT and CDR2 SNEGSKA (reference sequence). DNA for the CDR3: TGCAGTGCCACCGGGACTAGCTATGAGCAGTTCTTC. It codes for CSATGTSYEQFF.

A few counts support this clonotype. The chain carries TRBV28 and TRBJ2-7; D uncertain. Germline CDR1 reads MDHEN; CDR2 reads SYDVKM. The length of the CDR3 is 13 residues. V was pared by 4 bases and J by 3 bases, with 10 bases between. The CDR3 region is CASSSPGVYEQYF. The CDR3, as DNA: TGTGCCAGCAGTTCCCCCGGTGTCTACGAGCAGTACTTC. The variable domain in full, completed from reference TRBV28 and TRBJ2-7, reads DVKVTQSSRYLVKRTGEKVFLECVQDMDHENMFWYRQDPGLGLRLIYFSYDVKMKEKGDIPEGYSVSREKKERFSLILESASTNQTSMYLCASSSPGVYEQYFGPGTRLTVT.

This clonotype was found a few times. The J gene is TRBJ1-3, the V gene TRBV12-3 or TRBV12-4; 7 bases are shared with TRBD1. The CDR3 has 15 residues. V shed 5 bases, J shed 4 bases, and the junction held 8 bases outside the gene matches. CDR3 DNA: TGTGCCAGCAGTGAGGACAGGCTTGCCGGAAACACCATATATTTT. Its translation: CASSEDRLAGNTIYF.

This clonotype has at least ten counts. This sequence joins TRBV5-8 and TRBJ1-5; 8 bases are shared with TRBD1. V lost 4 bases, J lost 4 bases, and 7 bases stayed unmatched. Germline CDR1 is SGHTS and CDR2 is YDEGEE. The CDR3 length is 15 residues. The CDR3 protein is CASSRQGPGNQPQHF. The CDR3 DNA reads TGTGCCAGCAGCCGACAGGGGCCAGGGAATCAGCCCCAGCATTTT.

This clonotype was observed a handful of times. This rearrangement joins TRBV5-1 to TRBJ2-3; D may be TRBD1 (6 bases). The CDR3 runs 16 residues. Germline assignment: CDR1 SGHRS and CDR2 YFSETQ. Trimming removed 1 base from V and 4 bases from J, with 16 bases in between. The CDR3 loop reads CASSLRAGAGADTQYF. DNA for the CDR3: TGCGCCAGCAGCTTGAGAGCAGGGGCAGGGGCAGATACGCAGTATTTT. The variable domain in full, with the rest retrieved from reference TRBV5-1 and TRBJ2-3, is KAGVTQTPRYLIKTRGQQVTLSCSPISGHRSVSWYQQTPGQGLQFLFEYFSETQRNKGNFPGRFSGRQFSNSRSEMNVSTLELGDSALYLCASSLRAGAGADTQYFGPGTRLTVL.

This clonotype occurred many times. This chain joins TRBV28 and TRBJ2-1; D is perhaps TRBD2 (6 bases). Germline lookup yields CDR1 MDHEN and CDR2 SYDVKM. This CDR3 is 11 amino acids long. V lost 3 bases, J lost 12 bases, and 9 bases lay in between. CDR3 protein: CASSLGGGQFF. For the CDR3, the DNA is TGTGCCAGCAGTTTGGGAGGCGGGCAGTTCTTC.

This clonotype showed up just a few times. V and J are TRBV5-6 and TRBJ2-5, with TRBD2 as a possible D gene (5 bases). The CDR3 has 15 residues. Trimming removed 3 bases from V and 0 bases from J, with 12 bases in between. Germline CDR1 reads SGHDT; CDR2 reads YYEEEE. The CDR3 DNA sequence: TGTGCCAGCAGCTGGCTAGCAGCTTACCAAGAGACCCAGTACTTC. Amino acid sequence: CASSWLAAYQETQYF.

This clonotype turned up a few times. The chain has TRBV12-3 or TRBV12-4 and TRBJ2-1; no clear D gene. This CDR3 is 16 amino acids long. V lost 3 bases and J lost 3, with 15 bases in between. For the CDR3, the DNA is TGTGCCAGCAGTTTCTCCCCGCGGCACCTCTACAATGAGCAGTTCTTC. This translates into CASSFSPRHLYNEQFF.

This clonotype was counted at least ten times. V is TRBV7-8 and J is TRBJ2-2; the D gene could be TRBD1 or TRBD2 (6 bases each). The CDR3 has 15 residues. Germline V gene sequence: CDR1 SGHVS, CDR2 FQNEAQ. The CDR3 sequence is CADSGGQPNTGELFF. CDR3 bases: TGTGCTGACTCCGGGGGACAACCGAACACCGGGGAGCTGTTTTTT.

This clonotype was counted ten times or more. The V call is TRBV20-1, the J call TRBJ1-1; possibly TRBD1 for D (6 bases). The germline V gene encodes CDR1 DFQATT and CDR2 SNEGSKA (reference sequence). The CDR3 loop spans 14 amino acids. V shed 3 bases and J shed 5 bases, with 16 bases lying between them. CDR3: CSASHPGGATEAFF. The DNA of the CDR3 is TGCAGTGCTAGCCACCCCGGGGGGGCTACTGAAGCTTTCTTT.